Listed here are 7 T cell receptor beta chains from one sample, sequenced in a study of T cell responses to AZD1222 COVID-19 vaccine. The repertoire was sequenced with immunoSEQ multiplex PCR; TCRdb's copy has only in-frame clones and lacks some. The table lists tens of thousands of clones, roughly 80% of them singletons, with about 51% in the top ten. This specimen was peripheral blood, taken 28 days after the second AZD1222 dose. Source of these receptors: an adult who received the AZD1222 COVID-19 vaccine.

The chain is built from TRBV29-1 and TRBJ2-7, with TRBD1 matching 8 bases. This CDR3 is built from 13 residues. The germline V gene encodes CDR1 SQVTM and CDR2 ANQGSEA. The J segment lost 6 bases and the V segment lost 4 bases, leaving 8 bases of the junction unmatched. The CDR3 sequence is CSVGDRLGGEQYF. The CDR3 DNA reads as TGCAGCGTTGGGGACAGGCTAGGGGGCGAGCAGTACTTC.

The chain uses TRBV2 and TRBJ2-7; 14 bases agree with TRBD2. The CDR3 consists of 15 residues. The V gene's germline CDR1 is SNHLY and CDR2 FYNNEI. V dropped 6 bases and J dropped 3; count of bases not matched to a gene: 4. As DNA, the CDR3 is TGTGCCAGCAGGCAGGGACTAGCGGGAGACTACGAGCAGTACTTC. It yields the protein CASRQGLAGDYEQYF.

The chain carries TRBV11-2 and TRBJ2-5; 12 bases are shared with TRBD2. Germline loops: CDR1 SGHAT, CDR2 FQNNGV. This CDR3 is built from 15 residues. V gave up 3 bases and J gave up 2 bases; unmatched junction bases: 1. In DNA form, the CDR3 reads TGTGCCAGCAGCTTGGGGACTAGCGGGCAAGAGACCCAGTACTTC. This sequence encodes CASSLGTSGQETQYF.

The rearrangement links TRBV19 to TRBJ2-1; no reliable D call. CDR3 length: 19 residues. The germline V and J ends were trimmed by 1 base and 8 bases, with 27 bases remaining between them. The germline CDR1 and CDR2 sequences are LNHDA and SQIVND (reference sequence). CDR3 in amino acids: CASSIGFPRTLSGRDEQFF. The CDR3 DNA sequence: TGTGCCAGTAGTATAGGATTCCCACGAACCTTATCAGGACGGGATGAGCAGTTCTTC.

The V gene is TRBV7-9, the J gene TRBJ1-1; TRBD1 might be the D (6 bases). The germline gives CDR1 SEHNR, CDR2 FQNEAQ (reference sequence). The CDR3 runs to 13 residues. Deletions cut 4 bases from V and 2 bases from J, with 8 bases between. CDR3 region: CASSSQGNTEAFF. CDR3 DNA sequence: TGTGCCAGCAGCTCACAGGGAAACACTGAAGCTTTCTTT.

This clone was found once. Written as DNA, the CDR3 is TGTGCCAGCAGCTCGTTTGACAGGGCATACGAGCAGTACTTC. This sequence encodes CASSSFDRAYEQYF. The chain links TRBV5-4 to TRBJ2-7, with 7 bases fitting TRBD1. CDR3 length equals 14 residues. V was pared by 3 bases and J by 4 bases, with 7 bases of the junction left unmatched. CDR1 SGHNT and CDR2 YYREEE come from the germline V gene (reference sequence).

The J gene is TRBJ1-6, the V gene TRBV7-2; D perhaps matches TRBD1 (5 bases). Germline V gene lookup returns CDR1 SGHTA and CDR2 FQGNSA. The CDR3 sequence is 15 residues long. V lost 7 bases and J 7 bases, leaving 17 bases between the germline ends. CDR3 residues: CASTPLRDHNSPLHF. The DNA of the CDR3 is TGTGCCAGCACCCCCCTCCGGGACCACAATTCACCCCTCCACTTT.